This T cell receptor (beta chain) was recovered during a study of blood T cells in healthy people across ages. Study-level background: T cells yielded about one barcoded beta molecule per two cells through template switching. Overall study findings and caveats: Underestimates were what the diversity estimates from one million T cells were considered to be.

Trimming took 3 bases from V and 6 from J; bases not matched to a gene: 8. CDR3 length equals 14 residues. Germline assignment: CDR1 SGHRS and CDR2 YFSETQ. Aged roughly 6 to 95, donors were systemically healthy Caucasians from Russia. The authors extracted at least 6 micrograms of total RNA per sample. Note on this clonotype: The antigen is not known.

Primers used in a second PCR of roughly 6 to 11 cycles were a sample-barcoded 5' primer and a J-beta primer mix. TCRdb reprocessed the 5' RACE reads via MiXCR and lists one record per CDR3 protein. Here the sample spans about 1.4 million distinct CDR3 sequences, around 59% being singletons. The material sequenced was blood. The TCR sequence derives from a man aged 18 to 29 in good health. This chain links TRBV5-1 with TRBJ1-1, with 7 bases fitting TRBD1. CDR3 coding DNA: TGCGCCAGCAGCTCTAGACAGGGATCTCCTGAAGCTTTCTTT. Amino acids: CASSSRQGSPEAFF.